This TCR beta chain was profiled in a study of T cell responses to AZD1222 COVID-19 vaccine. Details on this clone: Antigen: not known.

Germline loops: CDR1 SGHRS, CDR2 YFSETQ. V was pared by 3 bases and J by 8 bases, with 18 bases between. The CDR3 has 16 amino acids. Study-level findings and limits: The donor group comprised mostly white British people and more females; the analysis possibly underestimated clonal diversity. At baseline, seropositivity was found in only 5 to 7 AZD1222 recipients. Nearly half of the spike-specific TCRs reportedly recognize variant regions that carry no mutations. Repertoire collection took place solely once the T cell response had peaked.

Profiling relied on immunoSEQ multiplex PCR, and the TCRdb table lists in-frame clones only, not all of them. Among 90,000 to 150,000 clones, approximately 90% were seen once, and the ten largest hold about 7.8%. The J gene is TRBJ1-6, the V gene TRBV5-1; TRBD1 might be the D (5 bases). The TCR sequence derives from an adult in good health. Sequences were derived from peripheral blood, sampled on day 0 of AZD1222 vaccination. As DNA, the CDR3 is TGCGCCAGCAGCTGGGACCTCTCTGGGAGGGATTCACCCCTCCACTTT. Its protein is CASSWDLSGRDSPLHF.